Below are 20 T cell receptor beta chains sequenced from a single sample in a study of T-cell reconstitution after alpha-beta-depleted transplantation in children listed by TCRdb under 2016. Receptor amplification or capture employed PCR. Instrument on record: Illumina HiSeq 2500. TCR libraries were prepared with molecular barcoding, using unique molecular identifiers to normalize TCRbeta repertoire quantification. TCRdb took the public reads, trimmed them with fastp at Q25, ran MiXCR for clone calling and kept in-frame beta chains. Here each entry gathers all rows of one CDR3 protein and keeps the most common genes and DNA. Recorded for this sample are some 600,000 distinct CDR3 sequences; around 16% of them occurred a single time. Approximately 1% of the sample goes to the ten largest clones. The material was PBMCs from the stem cell graft donor, obtained from the stem cell graft. All receptors derive from a human donor who donated a stem cell graft to a child with acute myeloid leukemia.

This clonotype turned up a few times. The chain is built from TRBV7-3 and TRBJ2-1; 13 bases align to TRBD2. V dropped 0 bases and J dropped 5; count of bases not matched to a gene: 4. Germline V lookup: CDR1 SGHTA, CDR2 FQGTGA. CDR3 length: 17 amino acids. The CDR3 is CASSLTGLAGPNNEQFF. DNA for the CDR3: TGTGCCAGCAGCTTAACGGGACTAGCGGGGCCGAACAATGAGCAGTTCTTC.

This clonotype was detected many times. V gene TRBV12-3 or TRBV12-4 combines with J gene TRBJ2-5; weak D call: TRBD2 (6 bases). The germline V and J ends were trimmed by 5 bases and 5 bases, with 12 bases remaining between them. The length of the CDR3 is 13 residues. CDR3 in DNA: TGTGCCAGCAGTCCGCTCGGGGGTGAGACCCAGTACTTC. Translating gives CASSPLGGETQYF.

There are a few counts of this clonotype. This chain uses TRBV5-6 with TRBJ2-3, with D tentatively TRBD2 (5 bases). The CDR3 length is 15 residues. The V and J ends lost 5 bases and 0 bases respectively, with 13 bases between them. Germline values: CDR1 SGHDT, CDR2 YYEEEE. The CDR3 nucleotides read TGTGCCAGCAGGCGGACTCCCGTTAGCACAGATACGCAGTATTTT. It yields the protein CASRRTPVSTDTQYF.

At least ten counts were recorded for this clonotype. This chain links TRBV12-3 or TRBV12-4 with TRBJ1-5; D is ambiguous. V was trimmed by 3 bases and J by 6 bases, leaving 9 bases between them. The CDR3 runs 13 residues. CDR3 amino acids: CASSLSTAQPQHF. The CDR3 DNA sequence: TGTGCCAGCAGTTTGTCCACAGCTCAGCCCCAGCATTTT.

The J gene is TRBJ2-2, the V gene TRBV9; D tentatively reads TRBD1 or TRBD2 (5 bases each). The germline gives CDR1 SGDLS, CDR2 YYNGEE. This CDR3 region has 18 residues. The V end was cut by 2 bases, the J end by 7 bases, with 24 bases between. The CDR3 DNA sequence: TGTGCCAGCAGCGTGGGGTCGGGGCAGATGTCGGGGAGCGGGGAGCTGTTTTTT. It translates to CASSVGSGQMSGSGELFF.

The J gene is TRBJ2-1, the V gene TRBV24-1, with 11 bases that match TRBD1. From germline, CDR1 is KGHDR and CDR2 SFDVKD. This CDR3 has 15 residues. V gave up 11 bases and J gave up 8 bases; unmatched junction bases: 13. CDR3 region: CAICDPGQGEYEQFF. CDR3 sequence (DNA): TGTGCCATCTGCGATCCGGGACAGGGGGAATATGAGCAGTTCTTC.

For this clonotype: This may arise from a read error, as a much more abundant clone is one base away. Since no conserved phenylalanine or tryptophan closes the CDR3, a read error is the likely cause. The gene calls are TRBV7-2 and TRBJ2-1; 7 positions agree with TRBD1. From germline, CDR1 is SGHTA and CDR2 FQGNSA. Trimming at V came to 4 bases and at J to 2 bases, leaving 8 bases not matched to a gene. The CDR3 sequence is 16 residues long. CDR3 protein: CASSSLTGWAYNEQFV. CDR3 DNA: TGTGCCAGCAGCTCCCTGACAGGGTGGGCCTACAATGAGCAGTTCGTC.

In its sample, this clonotype was seen many times. This chain joins TRBV20-1 and TRBJ1-1; 8 bases are a match to TRBD1. The J segment lost 0 bases and the V segment lost 6 bases, leaving 9 bases of the junction unmatched. The CDR3 has 15 amino acids. Germline V gene lookup returns CDR1 DFQATT and CDR2 SNEGSKA (reference sequence). CDR3 amino acids: CSARWGQVMNTEAFF. CDR3 DNA sequence: TGCAGTGCACGATGGGGACAGGTCATGAACACTGAAGCTTTCTTT.

The V and J genes are TRBV7-9 and TRBJ1-2; D is perhaps TRBD1 (5 bases). Trimming took 0 bases from V and 8 from J, leaving 10 bases between them. In germline, CDR1 is SEHNR, CDR2 FQNEAQ (reference sequence). There are 13 residues in the CDR3. The CDR3 region is CASSLAAGTGYTF. DNA for the CDR3: TGTGCCAGCAGCTTAGCGGCGGGGACCGGCTACACCTTC.

The chain carries TRBV3-1 and TRBJ2-7, with TRBD2 as a possible D gene (5 bases). Germline CDR1 reads LGHDT; CDR2 reads YNNKEL (reference sequence). V dropped 0 bases and J dropped 1 base, with 13 bases sitting between them. There are 16 residues in the CDR3. CDR3 residues: CASSQDSAADSYEQYF. As DNA, the CDR3 is TGTGCCAGCAGCCAAGATAGCGCGGCCGATTCCTACGAGCAGTACTTC.

Ten or more counts support this clonotype. The J gene is TRBJ1-1, the V gene TRBV20-1, with D unclear. This CDR3 region has 13 residues. The V gene lost 3 bases and the J gene lost 1 base, with 9 bases spanning the gap. CDR1 and CDR2 (germline): DFQATT, SNEGSKA (reference sequence). The CDR3 here is CSASYPRNTEAFF. CDR3 DNA: TGCAGTGCTAGCTACCCCCGGAACACTGAAGCTTTCTTT.

The chain has TRBV9 and TRBJ2-1; D ambiguous. This CDR3 is built from 13 residues. Germline lookup yields CDR1 SGDLS and CDR2 YYNGEE. V was clipped by 4 bases and J by 7 bases, with 12 bases between them. The chain's CDR3 is CASSPPTMNEQFF. As DNA, the CDR3 is TGTGCCAGCAGCCCCCCAACTATGAATGAGCAGTTCTTC.

This clonotype was found many times. The chain carries TRBV7-2 and TRBJ1-2; D call uncertain. Trimming took off 1 base at V and 3 bases at J, with 3 bases between the two ends. CDR3 length: 12 residues. CDR1 is SGHTA, CDR2 FQGNSA, per germline. CDR3 residues: CASSLEHYGYTF. CDR3 sequence (DNA): TGTGCCAGCAGCTTAGAACACTATGGCTACACCTTC.

The genes are TRBV7-2 and TRBJ2-7; TRBD2 might be the D (6 bases). This CDR3 is built from 13 residues. Germline lookup yields CDR1 SGHTA and CDR2 FQGNSA. The V end was cut by 3 bases, the J end by 4 bases, with 10 bases between. The CDR3 coding sequence is TGTGCCAGCAGCTTGGGCGGGAAGTACGAGCAGTACTTC. Amino acids: CASSLGGKYEQYF.

This clonotype has at least ten counts. This rearrangement joins TRBV20-1 to TRBJ2-7; no firm D call. Germline V lookup: CDR1 DFQATT, CDR2 SNEGSKA (reference sequence). V dropped 3 bases and J dropped 2 bases, with 14 bases sitting between them. The CDR3 is 14 residues long. In DNA form, the CDR3 reads TGCAGTGCTAGTGTTCGGGCGGATACCTACGAGCAGTACTTC. Its protein product is CSASVRADTYEQYF.

This clonotype showed up many times. The chain joins TRBV6-5 to TRBJ2-3; D is undetermined. V lost 2 bases and J lost 2, with 11 bases in between. The CDR3 is 15 residues long. Germline V lookup: CDR1 MNHEY, CDR2 SVGAGI. Here the CDR3 reads CASSYQKAFTDTQYF. The CDR3 nucleotides are TGTGCCAGCAGTTACCAGAAAGCTTTCACAGATACGCAGTATTTT.

About this clonotype itself: A read error is possible here, since a much larger clone lies one base away. The J gene is TRBJ2-1, the V gene TRBV5-4, with a tentative D call TRBD2 (6 bases). Germline CDR1 reads SGHNT; CDR2 reads YYREEE (reference sequence). The CDR3 is 12 residues long. This CDR3 reads CAISLGGSEQFF. The CDR3 nucleotides are TGTGCCATCAGCTTGGGGGGTAGTGAGCAGTTCTTC.

There are a few counts of this clonotype. The chain combines TRBV20-1 with TRBJ1-1, with 7 bases aligning to TRBD1. In germline, CDR1 is DFQATT, CDR2 SNEGSKA (reference sequence). This CDR3 contains 13 residues. With 6 bases clipped from V and 3 bases from J, the junction kept 7 bases outside the gene matches. The CDR3 coding sequence is TGCAGTGCCGTCAGGGACAGATACACTGAAGCTTTCTTT. Its protein product is CSAVRDRYTEAFF.

This clonotype appeared many times. This rearrangement joins TRBV6-5 to TRBJ2-7; TRBD1 matches at 9 bases. The CDR3 is 16 residues long. The V and J ends lost 4 bases and 0 bases, in that order; junction bases with no gene match: 7. Germline V CDR1 and CDR2: MNHEY, SVGAGI. CDR3 coding DNA: TGTGCCAGCAGTTTGACCGGGACAGGGATCTCCTACGAGCAGTACTTC. It translates to CASSLTGTGISYEQYF.

The V gene is TRBV20-1, the J gene TRBJ2-2; 9 positions match TRBD2. After removal of 0 bases from V and 1 base from J, the junction contained 9 bases not matched to a gene. Germline V lookup: CDR1 DFQATT, CDR2 SNEGSKA (reference sequence). This CDR3 has 18 residues. This chain's CDR3 is CSARDPVAGALNTGELFF. For the CDR3, the DNA is TGCAGTGCTAGAGATCCAGTAGCGGGGGCCTTGAACACCGGGGAGCTGTTTTTT.